The 27 T cell receptor beta chains reported below all come from one sample, sequenced in a study of blood T cell repertoires in COVID-19. Sequencing was performed with immunoSEQ multiplex PCR; in TCRdb, only in-frame clones are kept and a portion is missing. The sample lists roughly 250,000 clones, 82% occurring once. Material: peripheral blood. These receptors originate from a woman of 80 years or more with active or convalescent COVID-19.

The rearrangement joins TRBV10-3 to TRBJ2-1; 8 positions match TRBD2. The germline V gene has CDR1 ENHRY and CDR2 SYGVKD. This CDR3 region has 12 residues. V trimming: 7 bases; J trimming: 11 bases; junction bases outside the gene matches: 7. CDR3 in DNA: TGTGCCATCACCTCCAGCGGGAGAAAGCAGTTCTTC. It specifies CAITSSGRKQFF.

J is TRBJ2-7 and V is TRBV28; 8 nucleotides align to TRBD1. V was pared by 6 bases and J by 4 bases, with 5 bases of the junction left unmatched. The CDR3 has 13 amino acids. Germline V gives CDR1 MDHEN, CDR2 SYDVKM. CDR3 DNA sequence: TGTGCCAGCAGGGGGACAGGAATATACGAGCAGTACTTC. It yields the protein CASRGTGIYEQYF.

The rearrangement uses TRBV29-1 and TRBJ1-1; 7 nucleotides align to TRBD1. V dropped 5 bases and J dropped 3; count of bases not matched to a gene: 9. Per germline, CDR1 SQVTM and CDR2 ANQGSEA. The CDR3 sequence is 14 residues long. The CDR3 spells CSVRGDRADTEAFF. CDR3 nucleotides: TGCAGCGTTCGGGGAGACAGGGCGGACACTGAAGCTTTCTTT.

The gene calls are TRBV4-1 and TRBJ1-5; 7 bases align to TRBD1. The germline V gene encodes CDR1 MGHRA and CDR2 YSYEKL. The CDR3 loop spans 13 amino acids. V shed 9 bases, J shed 3 bases, and the junction held 5 bases outside the gene matches. This chain's CDR3 is CARTGLYNQPQHF. The CDR3 nucleotides read TGCGCCAGGACAGGGTTATACAATCAGCCCCAGCATTTT.

The gene calls are TRBV27 and TRBJ2-7; 7 positions agree with TRBD1. This CDR3 region has 16 residues. The germline V gene has CDR1 MNHEY and CDR2 SMNVEV (reference sequence). The junction had 12 bases not matched to a gene; V was cut back by 5 bases and J by 2 bases. Here the CDR3 DNA reads TGTGCCAGCAGTGGAAAACTGGGACAGACGACCTACGAGCAGTACTTC. It codes for CASSGKLGQTTYEQYF.

The V call is TRBV7-8, the J call TRBJ2-7, with TRBD2 matching over 9 bases. The V and J ends lost 1 base and 3 bases, in that order; junction bases with no gene match: 4. Germline V lookup: CDR1 SGHVS, CDR2 FQNEAQ. The CDR3 spans 15 residues. Here the CDR3 DNA reads TGTGCCAGCAGCTTAGGTGGGACTAGCTACTACGAGCAGTACTTC. Translating gives CASSLGGTSYYEQYF.

The rearrangement links TRBV20-1 to TRBJ1-1; 9 nucleotides agree with TRBD1. Germline V gives CDR1 DFQATT, CDR2 SNEGSKA (reference sequence). Unmatched junction bases numbered 6, after V lost 3 bases and J lost 4 bases. This CDR3 contains 14 residues. The CDR3 bases are TGCAGTGCTAGTACAGGGGGCTGGGGCACTGAAGCTTTCTTT. Translating it yields CSASTGGWGTEAFF.

The V and J genes are TRBV3-1 (or the pseudogene TRBV3-2) and TRBJ1-2; D unclear. V lost 4 bases to trimming and J lost 0 bases, with 6 bases between them. This CDR3 spans 13 amino acids. CDR1 and CDR2 (germline): LGHDT, YNNKEL (reference sequence). The CDR3 region is CASSPQSNYGYTF. The CDR3 nucleotides read TGTGCCAGCAGCCCGCAGTCTAACTATGGCTACACCTTC.

Of note for this clone: A much larger clone differs by one base, so this may be a read error. The chain carries TRBV25-1 and TRBJ2-2; D is uncertain. The V end was cut by 4 bases, the J end by 4 bases, with 7 bases between. The CDR3 runs 13 residues. Germline-derived CDR1 and CDR2 are MGHDK and SYGVNS. CDR3 sequence reads: CASSAQVTGELFF. Here the CDR3 DNA reads TGTGCCAGCAGTGCTCAGGTCACCGGGGAGCTGTTTTTT. Filled out from reference TRBV25-1 and TRBJ2-2, the complete variable domain reads EADIYQTPRYLVIGTGKKITLECSQTMGHDKMYWYQQDPGMELHLIHYSYGVNSTEKGDLSSESTVSRIRTEHFPLTLESARPSHTSQYLCASSAQVTGELFFGEGSRLTVL.

The V and J genes are TRBV5-1 and TRBJ2-7, with a possible D match to TRBD1 (6 bases). Germline V gene data show CDR1 as SGHRS and CDR2 as YFSETQ. V lost 1 base, J lost 4 bases, and 18 bases lay in between. The CDR3 has 16 residues. This CDR3 is CASSLFSSPTGYEQYF. In DNA, the CDR3 is TGCGCCAGCAGCTTGTTTTCCAGCCCGACAGGATACGAGCAGTACTTC. Filled out from reference TRBV5-1 and TRBJ2-7, the complete variable domain reads KAGVTQTPRYLIKTRGQQVTLSCSPISGHRSVSWYQQTPGQGLQFLFEYFSETQRNKGNFPGRFSGRQFSNSRSEMNVSTLELGDSALYLCASSLFSSPTGYEQYFGPGTRLTVT.

The chain couples TRBV24-1 to TRBJ2-1; D call uncertain. Trimming cost V 1 base and J 10 bases, with 10 bases left between them. Germline loops: CDR1 KGHDR, CDR2 SFDVKD. This CDR3 comprises 13 residues. CDR3 nucleotides: TGTGCCACCAGTGATTTAAGACGGCGGGAGCAGTTCTTC. Protein sequence: CATSDLRRREQFF.

This clone was found a few times. The rearrangement uses TRBV3-1 (or the pseudogene TRBV3-2) and TRBJ1-1; D might be TRBD1 (6 bases). CDR1 LGHDT and CDR2 YNNKEL come from the germline V gene (reference sequence). The CDR3 has 14 amino acids. V was cut by 8 bases and J by 4 bases, with 17 bases left in between. The CDR3 DNA reads as TGTGCCAGCGTTCCGGGGGGCCGGTCCACTGAAGCTTTCTTT. This codes for CASVPGGRSTEAFF.

The rearrangement links TRBV5-1 to TRBJ2-2; a weak D match, TRBD1 (5 bases). Germline V gene lookup returns CDR1 SGHRS and CDR2 YFSETQ. V was cut by 4 bases and J by 0 bases, with 10 bases left in between. The CDR3 extends over 15 amino acids. In DNA form, the CDR3 reads TGCGCCAGCAGCCAGGGTTGGCCGAACACCGGGGAGCTGTTTTTT. This codes for CASSQGWPNTGELFF.

This clone was seen just once. The chain joins TRBV5-4 to TRBJ2-3; D is unresolved. The V end lost 4 bases, the J end lost 0 bases, and 9 bases lay between the germline ends. The CDR3 loop spans 14 amino acids. Germline CDR1 is SGHNT and CDR2 is YYREEE (reference sequence). CDR3 DNA sequence: TGTGCCAGCAGCGACATGAAAAGCACAGATACGCAGTATTTT. It yields the protein CASSDMKSTDTQYF.

The V gene is TRBV19, the J gene TRBJ2-7; 11 nucleotides match TRBD2. Germline CDR1 and CDR2: LNHDA and SQIVND (reference sequence). Losses at the gene ends were 5 bases for V and 3 bases for J; bases not matched to a gene: 6. There are 15 residues in the CDR3. CDR3 in DNA: TGTGCCAGTAGTCTCGGGGGACTAGCGGTCTACGAGCAGTACTTC. It is translated as CASSLGGLAVYEQYF.

The table lists this clone with a few counts. The V and J genes are TRBV18 and TRBJ1-5; 11 bases are a match to TRBD1. J lost 6 bases, V lost 3 bases, and 10 bases had no gene match. The germline CDR1 and CDR2 sequences are KGHSH and LQKENI. This CDR3 has 17 residues. As DNA, the CDR3 is TGTGCCAGCTCACCTCGTGGGACAGGGGGGCAAGCTCAGCCCCAGCATTTT. It encodes CASSPRGTGGQAQPQHF. Supplemented by reference TRBV18 and TRBJ1-5, the full variable domain reads NAGVMQNPRHLVRRRGQEARLRCSPMKGHSHVYWYRQLPEEGLKFMVYLQKENIIDESGMPKERFSAEFPKEGPSILRIQQVVRGDSAAYFCASSPRGTGGQAQPQHFGDGTRLSIL.

The genes are TRBV28 and TRBJ2-1; a possible D gene is TRBD1 (6 bases). The CDR3 runs 13 residues. Per the germline V gene, CDR1 is MDHEN and CDR2 is SYDVKM. V was shortened by 7 bases and J by 3 bases, with 10 bases between the two germline ends. CDR3 residues: CASITDSYNEQFF. For the CDR3, the DNA is TGTGCCAGCATCACGGACAGCTACAATGAGCAGTTCTTC. Variable domain in full (rest from reference TRBV28 and TRBJ2-1): DVKVTQSSRYLVKRTGEKVFLECVQDMDHENMFWYRQDPGLGLRLIYFSYDVKMKEKGDIPEGYSVSREKKERFSLILESASTNQTSMYLCASITDSYNEQFFGPGTRLTVL.

The chain employs TRBV5-5 and TRBJ1-2; TRBD1 might be the D (6 bases). Germline lookup yields CDR1 SGHKS and CDR2 YYEKEE (reference sequence). Trimming removed 2 bases from V and 2 bases from J, with 13 bases in between. This CDR3 contains 15 residues. The CDR3 nucleotides read TGTGCCAGCAGCTTCCAATCGACAGGCAACTATGGCTACACCTTC. It specifies CASSFQSTGNYGYTF.

The CDR3 reads CASSLGPGGLLRETQYF. The CDR3, as DNA: TGCGCCAGCAGCTTGGGTCCGGGGGGCTTACTCAGAGAGACCCAGTACTTC. V and J are TRBV5-1 and TRBJ2-5; a weak D match, TRBD2 (7 bases). The CDR3 is 17 amino acids. The germline CDR1 and CDR2 sequences are SGHRS and YFSETQ. Trimming stripped 0 bases from V and 4 bases from J, with 19 bases between.

This clone was seen a handful of times. The chain couples TRBV10-3 to TRBJ1-2; TRBD1 is a possible D gene (6 bases). The CDR3 runs to 16 residues. V dropped 10 bases and J dropped 0 bases, with 21 bases sitting between them. The germline V gene has CDR1 ENHRY and CDR2 SYGVKD. CDR3 DNA: TGTGCCACCTCTGGGGAAAACAGGGCACCTAACTATGGCTACACCTTC. This sequence encodes CATSGENRAPNYGYTF.

The genes are TRBV29-1 and TRBJ2-7; D possibly corresponds to TRBD1 (5 bases). This CDR3 is built from 11 residues. V lost 6 bases and J lost 2, with 8 bases in between. Germline V gene data show CDR1 as SQVTM and CDR2 as ANQGSEA. For the CDR3, the DNA is TGCAGCGTCAGGGAAGCCTACGAGCAGTACTTC. Its translation is CSVREAYEQYF.

The CDR3 is CASSPKSGTGDYNSPLHF. The CDR3 coding sequence is TGTGCCAGCTCACCAAAATCCGGGACAGGGGATTATAATTCACCCCTCCACTTT. The V gene is TRBV18, the J gene TRBJ1-6, with TRBD1 matching over 10 bases. CDR1 is KGHSH and CDR2 is LQKENI in the germline V gene. The CDR3 has 18 residues. J was trimmed by 4 bases and V by 2 bases; bases with no gene match: 8.

The chain carries TRBV3-1 (or the pseudogene TRBV3-2) and TRBJ2-3; 7 nucleotides align to TRBD2. The CDR3 consists of 16 residues. V was clipped by 4 bases and J by 0 bases; unmatched bases: 7. Germline CDR1 is LGHDT and CDR2 is YNNKEL (reference sequence). The chain's CDR3 is CASSRAGVVSTDTQYF. CDR3 DNA: TGTGCCAGCAGCCGTGCGGGAGTGGTGAGCACAGATACGCAGTATTTT.

This clone is a singleton in its sample. The genes are TRBV5-1 and TRBJ1-4; D is perhaps TRBD1 (6 bases). Germline V gene data show CDR1 as SGHRS and CDR2 as YFSETQ. Deletions cut 1 base from V and 8 bases from J, with 15 bases between. This CDR3 region has 15 residues. The DNA of the CDR3 is TGCGCCAGCAGCTTGACCCTGCGGCAGGGGGAAAAACTGTTTTTT. It is translated as CASSLTLRQGEKLFF.

This sequence joins TRBV3-1 (or the pseudogene TRBV3-2) and TRBJ1-3; TRBD1 might be the D (5 bases). V lost 1 base to trimming and J lost 4 bases, with 11 bases between them. Germline V gene sequence: CDR1 LGHDT, CDR2 YNNKEL (reference sequence). The CDR3 sequence is 15 residues long. The CDR3 DNA follows: TGTGCCAGCAGCCAAGCCCCGGGGGTCGGAAACACCATATATTTT. It yields the protein CASSQAPGVGNTIYF.

The chain couples TRBV5-1 to TRBJ2-4; 13 bases line up with TRBD2. The junction had 10 bases not matched to a gene; V was cut back by 8 bases and J by 2 bases. The length of the CDR3 is 17 residues. CDR1 and CDR2 (germline): SGHRS, YFSETQ. The CDR3 loop reads CASRPGLAGRSKNIQYF. CDR3 nucleotide sequence: TGCGCCAGTCGCCCGGGACTAGCGGGACGCTCCAAAAACATTCAGTACTTC.

J is TRBJ1-6 and V is TRBV27; D possibly corresponds to TRBD1 (6 bases). Germline-derived CDR1 and CDR2 are MNHEY and SMNVEV (reference sequence). The CDR3 has 17 amino acids. V lost 5 bases to trimming and J lost 6 bases, with 20 bases between them. In DNA form, the CDR3 reads TGTGCCAGCAGTATTACAGGGTTTGAGCTGACTAATTCACCCCTCCACTTT. Translated: CASSITGFELTNSPLHF.